The 9 T cell receptor delta chains below come from one sample, sequenced in a study of human gamma delta and Vdelta1 T cells. TCRdb re-processed the PCR reads using CATT. This sample has about 690 delta-chain clones, with 9.5% to 13% found just once. Source material: differentiated CD27- Vdelta1 gamma-delta T cells from blood. All receptors come from a human donor in good health.

A remark on this clone: This likely came from a read error, as a far larger clone is one base away. The chain carries TRDV1 and TRDJ1; D tentatively reads TRDD2 or TRDD3 (5 bases each). CDR1 and CDR2 (germline): TSWWSYY, QGS. V was pared by 5 bases and J by 0 bases, with 67 bases between. The CDR3 is made up of 33 amino acids. DNA of the CDR3: TGTGCTCTTGGGTCACAAAGACGCCACCAATCCCTACCGGGGACCCCGGAGTGTGCTCTACGTCTACCCCGGAGCGTGTACACCGATAAACTCATCTTT. The encoded protein is CALGSQRRHQSLPGTPECALRLPRSVYTDKLIF.

There are a few counts of this clone. A single base is all that separates this from a far larger clone, so a read error is likely. At the DNA level, this CDR3 is encoded by other sequences in the same sample as well. The chain joins TRDV1 to TRDJ1; 10 bases are shared with TRDD3. The junction had 20 bases not matched to a gene; V was cut back by 4 bases and J by 3 bases. The CDR3 spans 20 residues. The germline V gene has CDR1 TSWWSYY and CDR2 QGS. This CDR3 is CALGGRGRYWGILRSDKLIF. As DNA, the CDR3 is TGTGCTCTTGGGGGACGCGGTCGGTATTGGGGGATACTAAGATCCGATAAACTCATCTTT.

This clone ranks as large (0.1 to 1%). A far larger clone is a single base away, which makes a read error likely. This chain uses TRDV1 with TRDJ1, with 10 bases that match TRDD3. V was pared by 3 bases and J by 3 bases, with 22 bases of the junction left unmatched. The CDR3 is made up of 21 amino acids. Per germline, CDR1 TSWWSYY and CDR2 QGS. For the CDR3, the DNA is TGTGCTCTTGGGGACTACCTTCACTTCTATCGGGGGATACGGGGAGCCGATAAACTCATCTTT. Residues: CALGDYLHFYRGIRGADKLIF.

This clone showed up just a few times. The chain has TRDV1 and TRDJ1; perhaps TRDD2 as D (6 bases). The germline V and J ends were trimmed by 4 bases and 4 bases, with 28 bases remaining between them. The CDR3 sequence is 19 residues long. CDR1 and CDR2 from the germline V gene are TSWWSYY and QGS. CDR3 sequence (DNA): TGTGCTCTTGGGGCTACCTCCTACTATGGTGCGGGGTTCCACGATAAACTCATCTTT. This codes for CALGATSYYGAGFHDKLIF.

Turning to this clone: Only one base separates this from a far larger clonotype, so it likely reflects a read error. The chain combines TRDV1 with TRDJ1; D possibly uses TRDD2 or TRDD3 (5 bases each). The germline V gene encodes CDR1 TSWWSYY and CDR2 QGS. Trimming removed 5 bases at V and 0 bases at J, with 67 bases between. The CDR3 contains 33 residues. CDR3 bases: TGTGCTCTTGGGTCACAAGGACGCCACCAATCCCTACCGGGGACCCCGGAGCGTGCTCTACGTCTACCCCGGAGCGTGTACACCGATAAACTCATCTTT. Protein: CALGSQGRHQSLPGTPERALRLPRSVYTDKLIF.

This clone qualifies as medium-sized (0.01 to 0.1%). Since a far larger clone is one base different, this is likely a read error. The V and J genes are TRDV1 and TRDJ1; D possibly corresponds to TRDD3 (6 bases). The ends were cut back, 8 bases at V and 10 bases at J, with 35 bases in the middle. The V gene's germline CDR1 is TSWWSYY and CDR2 QGS. The CDR3 is 18 residues long. The CDR3 DNA is TGTGCTCTTAGGGCCCGGGGCTCCTCCCGCTGGGGAGACGCGGGACTCATCTTT. Protein sequence: CALRARGSSRWGDAGLIF.

The sample holds a few counts of this clone. This may be a read error: a much more frequent sequence differs by one nucleotide. Other DNA sequences from this sample encode an identical CDR3 as well. This chain links TRDV1 with TRDJ1; TRDD3 matches at 11 bases. Unmatched junction bases numbered 10, after V lost 1 base and J lost 3 bases. The CDR3 consists of 18 residues. Germline assignment: CDR1 TSWWSYY and CDR2 QGS. The CDR3 bases are TGTGCTCTTGGGGAACGCCCGACTTGGGGGATACGGGCCGATAAACTCATCTTT. This encodes CALGERPTWGIRADKLIF.

Concerning this clone: It differs at one base from a far larger clone, so likely a read error. The genes are TRDV1 and TRDJ1; D perhaps matches TRDD2 (5 bases). From germline, CDR1 is TSWWSYY and CDR2 QGS. The CDR3 runs to 9 residues. CDR3 sequence reads: CALGNSLHF. CDR3 DNA: TGTGCTCTTGGGAACTCCCTTCACTTC.

In its sample, this clone was seen a few times. TCRdb shows a much larger clone's protein in place of this DNA's translation, and the two differ at residues 5 and 11, likely through a read error; the protein shown is translated from the DNA. The gene calls are TRDV1 and TRDJ1; TRDD3 matches at 9 bases. Trimming removed 5 bases from V and 3 bases from J; junction bases left unmatched: 25. Germline V CDR1 and CDR2: TSWWSYY, QGS. This CDR3 has 21 amino acids. The CDR3 here is CALGSYLHFYQGIRGADKLIF. As DNA, the CDR3 is TGTGCTCTTGGGAGCTACCTCCACTTCTATCAGGGGATACGGGGAGCCGATAAACTCATCTTT.